The 30 T cell receptor beta chains reported below all come from one sample, sequenced in a study of early stage breast cancer tumors. Sequencing used immunoSEQ multiplex PCR; TCRdb keeps in-frame clones, though not all of them. In the table there are tens of thousands of clones, approximately 83% of which are singletons. The sequencing input was blood. The receptors were gathered from a person between 45 and 65 years old with breast cancer.

Only one count was recorded for this clone. This chain uses TRBV7-2 with TRBJ2-5; D not resolved. Germline values: CDR1 SGHTA, CDR2 FQGNSA. The V end was cut by 5 bases, the J end by 2 bases, with 3 bases between. This CDR3 spans 11 amino acids. The CDR3 DNA reads TGTGCCAGCAGCGCTCAAGAGACCCAGTACTTC. Its protein is CASSAQETQYF.

The chain combines TRBV10-3 with TRBJ2-1; 9 bases align to TRBD1. The CDR3 totals 13 residues. Unmatched junction bases numbered 7, after V lost 10 bases and J lost 6 bases. CDR1 is ENHRY and CDR2 is SYGVKD in the germline V gene. CDR3 loop: CATTGDRVNEQFF. As DNA, the CDR3 is TGTGCCACTACCGGGGACAGGGTCAATGAGCAGTTCTTC.

CDR3 sequence: CASSPSGGLNNEQFF. DNA of the CDR3: TGTGCCAGCAGCCCGAGCGGGGGGCTTAACAATGAGCAGTTCTTC. The chain combines TRBV7-2 with TRBJ2-1; 9 bases are shared with TRBD2. The CDR3 length is 15 residues. The germline gives CDR1 SGHTA, CDR2 FQGNSA. The V gene end was trimmed by 5 bases and the J gene end by 5 bases; junction bases not matched to a gene: 7.

The chain recombines TRBV9 with TRBJ1-2; maybe TRBD1 (5 bases). Germline CDR1 SGDLS, CDR2 YYNGEE. V was trimmed by 4 bases and J by 6 bases, leaving 19 bases between them. CDR3 length equals 15 residues. The CDR3 sequence: CASSPYEGKRHGYTF. The DNA for the CDR3 is TGTGCCAGCAGCCCTTATGAGGGGAAACGACATGGCTACACCTTC.

V gene TRBV7-2 combines with J gene TRBJ1-1; D is unresolved. CDR3 length: 15 amino acids. Germline-derived CDR1 and CDR2 are SGHTA and FQGNSA. The ends were cut back, 1 base at V and 4 bases at J, with 13 bases in the middle. The CDR3 sequence: CASSLVNLIPTEAFF. The CDR3 nucleotides read TGTGCCAGCAGCTTAGTGAACTTAATTCCCACTGAAGCTTTCTTT.

The chain couples TRBV6-1 to TRBJ2-7; no clear D. Between the trimmed V and J ends, which lost 2 bases and 7 bases, there was a span of 6 bases. This CDR3 is built from 11 residues. The germline V gene has CDR1 MNHNS and CDR2 SASEGT. CDR3 loop: CASSEKWEQYF. CDR3 DNA sequence: TGTGCCAGCAGTGAAAAATGGGAGCAGTACTTC.

This clone was counted between two and nine times. This rearrangement joins TRBV5-1 to TRBJ2-2; D unresolved. The length of the CDR3 is 15 residues. Germline V gene lookup returns CDR1 SGHRS and CDR2 YFSETQ. The V gene lost 0 bases and the J gene lost 2 bases, with 8 bases spanning the gap. The CDR3 DNA reads as TGCGCCAGCAGCTTGGCGGCAGACAACACCGGGGAGCTGTTTTTT. Amino acids: CASSLAADNTGELFF.

This chain uses TRBV7-9 with TRBJ2-5; D remains unclear. Trimming removed 8 bases from V and 0 bases from J, with 7 bases in between. The CDR3 spans 12 residues. CDR1 SEHNR and CDR2 FQNEAQ come from the germline V gene (reference sequence). Here the CDR3 DNA reads TGTGCCAGCGGCAGGAACCAAGAGACCCAGTACTTC. Amino acid sequence: CASGRNQETQYF.

The chain combines TRBV7-2 with TRBJ2-3, with D possibly being TRBD2 (5 bases). CDR3 length: 14 residues. V was shortened by 4 bases and J by 0 bases, with 8 bases between the two germline ends. Germline values: CDR1 SGHTA, CDR2 FQGNSA. CDR3 loop: CASSYRTSTDTQYF. For the CDR3, the DNA is TGTGCCAGCAGCTACCGGACTAGCACAGATACGCAGTATTTT.

The rearrangement uses TRBV7-9 and TRBJ2-7; 7 bases line up with TRBD1. CDR3 length: 13 residues. V shed 6 bases, J shed 5 bases, and the junction held 7 bases outside the gene matches. Germline V lookup: CDR1 SEHNR, CDR2 FQNEAQ (reference sequence). CDR3 sequence reads: CASRMTGTDEQYF. The DNA of the CDR3 is TGTGCCAGCAGGATGACAGGGACGGACGAGCAGTACTTC.

V usage is TRBV5-1 and J usage is TRBJ2-5, with D perhaps TRBD1 or TRBD2 (5 bases each). Trimming removed 0 bases at V and 4 bases at J, with 7 bases between. This CDR3 has 13 residues. CDR1 and CDR2 (germline): SGHRS, YFSETQ. In DNA, the CDR3 is TGCGCCAGCAGCTTGGGGGGGTCAGAGACCCAGTACTTC. Its translation: CASSLGGSETQYF.

The chain is built from TRBV5-1 and TRBJ2-6; possibly TRBD1 for D (6 bases). The CDR3 consists of 17 residues. CDR1 SGHRS and CDR2 YFSETQ come from the germline V gene. Trimming stripped 4 bases from V and 2 bases from J, with 16 bases between. In DNA form, the CDR3 reads TGCGCCAGCAGCCTAGTCAGGGGTATTACTGGGGCCAACGTCCTGACTTTC. Its translation: CASSLVRGITGANVLTF.

This chain links TRBV6-5 with TRBJ1-1; tentative D call: TRBD1 (5 bases). Germline lookup yields CDR1 MNHEY and CDR2 SVGAGI. V was pared by 6 bases and J by 7 bases, with 15 bases between. The CDR3 loop spans 13 amino acids. The CDR3 is CASRRPGTDEAFF. Written as DNA, the CDR3 is TGTGCCAGCAGACGACCCGGGACGGATGAAGCTTTCTTT.

J is TRBJ2-5 and V is TRBV7-9; no clear D. This CDR3 spans 11 amino acids. The V end lost 5 bases, the J end lost 1 base, and 2 bases lay between the germline ends. Germline V gene data show CDR1 as SEHNR and CDR2 as FQNEAQ (reference sequence). Written as DNA, the CDR3 is TGTGCCAGCAGCCGCCAAGAGACCCAGTACTTC. Amino acid sequence: CASSRQETQYF.

V gene TRBV6-5 combines with J gene TRBJ2-4, with D maybe TRBD2 (7 bases). The CDR3 is 16 residues long. Germline-derived CDR1 and CDR2 are MNHEY and SVGAGI. Trimming shortened V by 0 bases and J by 1 base, and 10 bases separated the two germline ends. The CDR3, as DNA: TGTGCCAGCAGTTACTCGGGGGGGCTGGCCAAAAACATTCAGTACTTC. Translated, it gives CASSYSGGLAKNIQYF.

This chain joins TRBV1 and TRBJ1-3. TRBV1 is assigned pseudogene status. This CDR3 contains 17 residues. The CDR3 DNA reads as TGCACCAGCAGCCAAAAGGGACTTCCCGACTCTGGAAACACCATATATTTT. It encodes CTSSQKGLPDSGNTIYF.

The chain joins TRBV9 to TRBJ2-6; D is unclear. This CDR3 comprises 15 residues. Trimming stripped 6 bases from V and 0 bases from J, with 10 bases between. The V gene's germline CDR1 is SGDLS and CDR2 YYNGEE. In DNA form, the CDR3 reads TGTGCCAGCACTTGGGCCCCCTCTGGGGCCAACGTCCTGACTTTC. Its translation is CASTWAPSGANVLTF. The full variable domain, rest sourced from reference TRBV9 and TRBJ2-6, is DSGVTQTPKHLITATGQRVTLRCSPRSGDLSVYWYQQSLDQGLQFLIQYYNGEERAKGNILERFSAQQFPDLHSELNLSSLELGDSALYFCASTWAPSGANVLTFGAGSRLTVL.

The sample holds a few counts of this clone. This rearrangement joins TRBV15 to TRBJ2-2, with D hard to call. V was pared by 6 bases and J by 1 base, with 9 bases between. CDR3 size: 14 residues. Germline V gives CDR1 LNHNV, CDR2 YYDKDF (reference sequence). The CDR3 loop reads CATRFDLNTGELFF. The CDR3 DNA sequence: TGTGCCACCAGATTCGACTTGAACACCGGGGAGCTGTTTTTT.

This clone appeared a single time. The V and J genes are TRBV5-1 and TRBJ2-3; tentatively, D is TRBD2 (5 bases). This CDR3 is built from 14 residues. Per the germline V gene, CDR1 is SGHRS and CDR2 is YFSETQ. V lost 0 bases and J 6 bases, leaving 11 bases between the germline ends. CDR3 loop: CASSLEGSADTQYF. CDR3 sequence (DNA): TGCGCCAGCAGCTTGGAAGGGAGTGCCGATACGCAGTATTTT. The whole variable domain, filled in from reference TRBV5-1 and TRBJ2-3, reads KAGVTQTPRYLIKTRGQQVTLSCSPISGHRSVSWYQQTPGQGLQFLFEYFSETQRNKGNFPGRFSGRQFSNSRSEMNVSTLELGDSALYLCASSLEGSADTQYFGPGTRLTVL.

The rearrangement joins TRBV11-1 to TRBJ2-7; 12 nucleotides agree with TRBD2. J was trimmed by 4 bases and V by 6 bases; bases with no gene match: 7. This CDR3 is built from 15 residues. Germline V gene sequence: CDR1 SGHAT, CDR2 FQDESV (reference sequence). The CDR3 here is CASSPGLAGRYEQYF. CDR3 sequence (DNA): TGTGCCAGCAGTCCTGGACTAGCGGGAAGATACGAGCAGTACTTC.

This sequence joins TRBV28 and TRBJ1-5; possibly TRBD1 for D (5 bases). V was pared by 2 bases and J by 0 bases, with 14 bases between. CDR3 size: 17 residues. Germline-derived CDR1 and CDR2 are MDHEN and SYDVKM. The DNA of the CDR3 is TGTGCCAGCAGTTTACTCGGGACTTTCATTAGCAATCAGCCCCAGCATTTT. Encoded protein: CASSLLGTFISNQPQHF.

This rearrangement joins TRBV5-6 to TRBJ2-7, with 8 bases that match TRBD1. V trimming: 3 bases; J trimming: 5 bases; junction bases outside the gene matches: 4. The CDR3 spans 13 residues. Germline V CDR1 and CDR2: SGHDT, YYEEEE. The CDR3 loop reads CASSYARGHEQYF. CDR3 nucleotides: TGTGCCAGCAGCTATGCCAGGGGGCACGAGCAGTACTTC.

The CDR3 reads CASSPPYGTEYGYTF. For the CDR3, the DNA is TGTGCCAGCTCACCTCCTTACGGGACGGAGTATGGCTACACCTTC. V and J are TRBV18 and TRBJ1-2; D possibly corresponds to TRBD1 (5 bases). The CDR3 runs to 15 residues. Germline V lookup: CDR1 KGHSH, CDR2 LQKENI. The germline V and J ends were trimmed by 3 bases and 5 bases, with 16 bases remaining between them. Full variable domain (rest looked up from reference TRBV18 and TRBJ1-2): NAGVMQNPRHLVRRRGQEARLRCSPMKGHSHVYWYRQLPEEGLKFMVYLQKENIIDESGMPKERFSAEFPKEGPSILRIQQVVRGDSAAYFCASSPPYGTEYGYTFGSGTRLTVV.

The chain carries TRBV7-6 and TRBJ2-3; TRBD1 might be the D (6 bases). The length of the CDR3 is 16 residues. Germline lookup yields CDR1 SGHVS and CDR2 FNYEAQ. The V end was cut by 3 bases, the J end by 0 bases, with 13 bases between. The CDR3 DNA follows: TGTGCCAGCAGCTTTGGGACATCGACTAGCACAGATACGCAGTATTTT. Protein sequence: CASSFGTSTSTDTQYF.

The chain couples TRBV27 to TRBJ1-5, with TRBD1 as a possible D gene (6 bases). The CDR3 is made up of 13 amino acids. The germline V gene encodes CDR1 MNHEY and CDR2 SMNVEV (reference sequence). V gave up 5 bases and J gave up 9 bases, with 14 bases separating them. The CDR3 loop reads CASSPGGRGPQHF. CDR3 DNA: TGTGCCAGCAGTCCGGGGGGGCGGGGGCCCCAGCATTTT.

J is TRBJ2-1 and V is TRBV27; TRBD2 aligns across 15 bases. CDR3 size: 17 residues. V lost 7 bases to trimming and J lost 7 bases; unmatched junction nucleotides: 11. Germline CDR1 is MNHEY and CDR2 is SMNVEV (reference sequence). The CDR3 DNA sequence: TGTGCCAGCACCTCCTGGACTAGCGGGAGGGTGAGAAATGAGCAGTTCTTC. It specifies CASTSWTSGRVRNEQFF.

The genes are TRBV28 and TRBJ1-5; the D gene is possibly TRBD1 (5 bases). Trimming took off 5 bases at V and 1 base at J, with 9 bases between the two ends. CDR1 and CDR2 (germline): MDHEN, SYDVKM. This CDR3 has 14 amino acids. CDR3 sequence (DNA): TGTGCCAGCAGTCGGGGGAACAGCAATCAGCCCCAGCATTTT. Amino acids: CASSRGNSNQPQHF.

V and J are TRBV4-3 and TRBJ1-1; TRBD1 aligns across 10 bases. V was pared by 1 base and J by 4 bases, with 9 bases of the junction left unmatched. Germline V gene data show CDR1 as LGHNA and CDR2 as YSLEER. The CDR3 is 17 amino acids. CDR3 in amino acids: CASSQAGTGAVATEAFF. DNA for the CDR3: TGCGCCAGCAGCCAAGCTGGGACAGGGGCGGTGGCCACTGAAGCTTTCTTT.

This clone was seen a handful of times. This rearrangement joins TRBV28 to TRBJ1-3; TRBD1 matches at 7 bases. CDR3 length equals 16 residues. CDR1 and CDR2 (germline): MDHEN, SYDVKM. The ends lost 7 bases at V and 0 bases at J; junction bases unmatched: 9. The CDR3, as DNA: TGTGCCAGCACCAACCCGGGACAGCCCTCTGGAAACACCATATATTTT. Protein product: CASTNPGQPSGNTIYF.

The CDR3 coding sequence is TGTGCCAGCAGAAGGACAGGGTTGAACACTGAAGCTTTCTTT. Translating gives CASRRTGLNTEAFF. The genes are TRBV6-6 and TRBJ1-1, with 8 bases fitting TRBD1. J lost 0 bases, V lost 6 bases, and 3 bases had no gene match. The CDR3 runs to 14 residues. In germline, CDR1 is MNHNY, CDR2 SVGAGI (reference sequence).